Following are 9 T cell receptor beta chains from one sample sequenced in a study of T cell repertoires in cytomegalovirus infection. TCRdb redid the calling of the reads with MiXCR, one entry per CDR3 protein. The top ten clones hold 2% to 3% of a sample with 290,000 or so distinct CDR3 sequences, around 10% of them seen once. The sequenced sample was PBMCs. The source of these receptors is a human donor in good health (CMV status not recorded). Some clones in this sample may be carry-over from other donors' samples.

In this sample, this clonotype turned up many times. The rearrangement links TRBV7-8 to TRBJ2-7; perhaps TRBD1 as D (5 bases). V was cut by 3 bases and J by 6 bases, with 15 bases left in between. In germline, CDR1 is SGHVS, CDR2 FQNEAQ. CDR3 length equals 14 residues. Written as DNA, the CDR3 is TGTGCCAGCAGCTTCACTGCAGGGAAGAGCGAGCAGTACTTC. Amino acids: CASSFTAGKSEQYF.

In this sample, this clonotype turned up many times. V and J are TRBV25-1 and TRBJ1-1, with TRBD1 as a possible D gene (6 bases). The CDR3 totals 15 residues. Germline V CDR1 and CDR2: MGHDK, SYGVNS. The V gene lost 3 bases and the J gene lost 2 bases, with 13 bases spanning the gap. For the CDR3, the DNA is TGTGCCAGCAGTGACTTCACCAGGGGAAACACTGAAGCTTTCTTT. It translates to CASSDFTRGNTEAFF.

This clonotype was seen at least ten times. V usage is TRBV6-1 and J usage is TRBJ2-5; no clear D. Trimming removed 6 bases at V and 5 bases at J, with 16 bases between. The CDR3 is 14 residues long. Germline-derived CDR1 and CDR2 are MNHNS and SASEGT. CDR3 nucleotides: TGTGCCAGCAGACAAAGGAACCACGAGGAGACCCAGTACTTC. Translated, it gives CASRQRNHEETQYF.

This clonotype came up many times. This chain connects TRBV28 to TRBJ2-4; no reliable D call. The germline V gene encodes CDR1 MDHEN and CDR2 SYDVKM. The V end lost 5 bases, the J end lost 0 bases, and 14 bases lay between the germline ends. There are 16 residues in the CDR3. This CDR3 is CASSKDVLGAKNIQYF. The CDR3 nucleotides are TGTGCCAGCAGTAAAGACGTGCTGGGAGCCAAAAACATTCAGTACTTC. Looking up the rest from reference TRBV28 and TRBJ2-4 gives the full variable domain: DVKVTQSSRYLVKRTGEKVFLECVQDMDHENMFWYRQDPGLGLRLIYFSYDVKMKEKGDIPEGYSVSREKKERFSLILESASTNQTSMYLCASSKDVLGAKNIQYFGAGTRLSVL.

There are many counts of this clonotype. The chain is built from TRBV28 and TRBJ2-7; D assignment may be TRBD1 or TRBD2 (5 bases each). This CDR3 is built from 14 residues. V lost 6 bases and J lost 2, with 14 bases in between. The germline CDR1 and CDR2 sequences are MDHEN and SYDVKM. Here the CDR3 reads CASSRWDRPYEQYV. CDR3 sequence (DNA): TGTGCCAGCAGCAGATGGGACCGACCCTACGAGCAGTACGTC.

The V gene is TRBV12-3 or TRBV12-4, the J gene TRBJ2-1; TRBD1 matches 11 bases. CDR3 size: 15 residues. J was trimmed by 7 bases and V by 3 bases; bases with no gene match: 5. CDR3 in amino acids: CASSFGDRGYNEQFF. CDR3 nucleotide sequence: TGTGCCAGCAGTTTCGGGGACAGGGGGTATAATGAGCAGTTCTTC.

This clonotype occurred many times. The genes are TRBV7-8 and TRBJ1-1, with 10 bases aligning to TRBD1. The germline gives CDR1 SGHVS, CDR2 FQNEAQ. V shed 2 bases and J 5 bases; nucleotides not matched to a gene: 2. This CDR3 comprises 14 residues. This chain's CDR3 is CASSLRTGGTEAFF. In DNA form, the CDR3 reads TGTGCCAGCAGCTTAAGGACAGGGGGGACTGAAGCTTTCTTT.

To note about this clonotype: At one end, the junction sequence differs from germline, possibly due to a read error. The rearrangement uses TRBV7-9 and TRBJ1-2, with no clear D. Germline-derived CDR1 and CDR2 are SEHNR and FQNEAQ (reference sequence). The CDR3 is made up of 9 amino acids. The CDR3 DNA reads TGTGCCAGCAGCTTAGGACGGGAATTC. Encoded protein: CASSLGREF.

This clonotype was seen more than once but under ten times. The rearrangement uses TRBV5-5 and TRBJ2-2; TRBD1 agrees at 9 bases. Germline values: CDR1 SGHKS, CDR2 YYEKEE (reference sequence). Trimming removed 2 bases from V and 7 bases from J; junction bases left unmatched: 9. This CDR3 comprises 16 residues. CDR3 residues: CASSLAGTGKVGELFF. The CDR3, as DNA: TGTGCCAGCAGCTTAGCCGGGACAGGGAAGGTCGGGGAGCTGTTTTTT.